Listed below are T cell receptor beta chains from one sample, sequenced in a study of cytotoxic CD8 clonotypes in ibrutinib-treated CLL. TCRdb keeps only in-frame clones here, not all; method: immunoSEQ multiplex PCR. In the table there are fewer than 50,000 clones, around half of which are singletons. Sample: PBMCs, taken after 12 months of ibrutinib treatment. The receptor source for this set is a human donor with chronic lymphocytic leukemia. The CDR3 runs from the conserved cysteine through the conserved F or W. A D gene is named only where the DNA matches it firmly. Clone size is not always given. Where it is, it says once, few, many or a class for expanded clones.

d_call	v_call	j_call	clone_size	cdr3_aa	cdr3_nt
.	TRBV18	TRBJ2-5	.	CASSPRQPQETQYF	TGTGCCAGCTCACCACGACAGCCCCAAGAGACCCAGTACTTC
.	TRBV28	TRBJ1-1	.	CASSLPLGQLNTEAFF	TGTGCCAGCAGTTTACCCCTCGGACAGTTGAACACTGAAGCTTTCTTT
.	TRBV11-1	TRBJ2-7	.	CASSEGLYSYEQYF	TGTGCCAGCAGTGAAGGGTTATATTCCTACGAGCAGTACTTC
TRBD2	TRBV5-1	TRBJ2-1	.	CASTGSSGRAAEQFF	TGCGCCAGCACGGGTTCAAGCGGGAGGGCCGCTGAGCAGTTCTTC
.	TRBV11-3	TRBJ2-2	once	CASSYSDLNTGELFF	TGTGCCAGCAGTTATAGCGACCTGAACACCGGGGAGCTGTTTTTT
.	TRBV7-9	TRBJ2-7	few	CASSPTSHEQYF	TGTGCCAGCAGCCCCACCTCTCACGAGCAGTACTTC
TRBD1	TRBV7-9	TRBJ1-4	.	CASSRGQGQGEKLFF	TGTGCCAGCTCTAGGGGGCAGGGACAGGGTGAAAAACTGTTTTTT
.	TRBV18	TRBJ1-1	.	CASSPGADTEAFF	TGTGCCAGCTCACCAGGGGCGGACACTGAAGCTTTCTTT
.	TRBV9	TRBJ1-6	few	CASSVATGFSPLHF	TGTGCCAGCAGCGTAGCCACAGGTTTCTCACCCCTCCACTTT
TRBD1	TRBV30	TRBJ1-6	.	CAWSMIRGQLNSPLHF	TGTGCCTGGAGTATGATTCGGGGACAGTTGAATTCACCCCTCCACTTT
.	TRBV14	TRBJ1-2	.	CASSPSSGRGYTF	TGTGCCAGCAGCCCCTCTTCGGGGAGAGGCTACACCTTC
TRBD1	TRBV29-1	TRBJ2-1	.	CSVRDRSSYNEQFF	TGCAGCGTTCGGGACAGGAGCTCCTACAATGAGCAGTTCTTC
.	TRBV29-1	TRBJ1-1	few	CSVVSGAEAFF	TGCAGCGTTGTATCGGGAGCGGAAGCTTTCTTT
TRBD2	TRBV7-2	TRBJ2-7	.	CASSSSSGQYEQYF	TGTGCCAGCAGCTCATCTAGCGGGCAGTACGAGCAGTACTTC
.	TRBV5-4	TRBJ1-4	.	CASSSEASQGKLFF	TGTGCCAGCAGTTCCGAGGCCTCCCAGGGAAAACTGTTTTTT
.	TRBV7-9	TRBJ2-1	.	CASSLAGSQNNEQFF	TGTGCCAGCAGCTTAGCGGGATCCCAGAACAATGAGCAGTTCTTC
.	TRBV30	TRBJ1-3	few	CAWSVGSGNTIYF	TGTGCCTGGAGTGTGGGGTCCGGAAACACCATATATTTT
.	TRBV10-1	TRBJ1-4	once	CASTRDKLTNEKLFF	TGCGCCAGCACGAGGGACAAACTAACTAATGAAAAACTGTTTTTT
.	TRBV29-1	TRBJ2-3	.	CSVDSGTDTQYF	TGCAGCGTTGATTCGGGCACAGATACGCAGTATTTT
.	TRBV27	TRBJ2-7	.	CASRRQSLNEQYF	TGTGCCAGCCGCCGACAGAGTTTAAACGAGCAGTACTTC
.	TRBV5-6	TRBJ2-1	.	CASSAAGLAQFF	TGTGCCAGCAGCGCGGCGGGACTGGCGCAGTTCTTC
TRBD1	TRBV15	TRBJ1-5	.	CATSGQGGNQPQHF	TGTGCCACCAGCGGACAGGGAGGAAATCAGCCCCAGCATTTT
.	TRBV6-1	TRBJ1-6	many	CASREGGAYNSPLHF	TGTGCCAGCAGGGAAGGGGGGGCCTATAATTCACCCCTCCACTTT
.	TRBV19	TRBJ1-5	few	CASSIRREAQHF	TGTGCCAGTAGTATTCGCCGAGAGGCCCAGCATTTT
.	TRBV5-1	TRBJ2-2	.	CASNRDNTGELFF	TGCGCCAGTAACAGGGATAACACCGGGGAGCTGTTTTTT
TRBD2	TRBV30	TRBJ2-1	.	CAWSSGLAGGNEQFF	TGTGCCTGGAGTTCGGGACTAGCGGGAGGGAATGAGCAGTTCTTC
.	TRBV19	TRBJ1-2	few	CASRYVYGYTF	TGTGCCAGTCGCTATGTCTATGGCTACACCTTC
.	TRBV30	TRBJ2-1	.	CAWSVLWESSYNEQFF	TGTGCCTGGAGTGTACTGTGGGAGAGCTCCTACAATGAGCAGTTCTTC
.	TRBV7-5	TRBJ2-5	.	CARSHVRTWTYQETQYF	TGTGCCAGAAGCCATGTTCGCACATGGACCTACCAAGAGACCCAGTACTTC
TRBD1	TRBV7-2	TRBJ2-1	few	CASSHRDRGGREQFF	TGTGCCAGCAGCCACCGGGACAGGGGGGGCCGTGAGCAGTTCTTC
TRBD1	TRBV5-1	TRBJ2-7	.	CASSPGFGDRAAQYF	TGCGCCAGCAGCCCGGGATTTGGGGACAGGGCAGCGCAGTACTTC
TRBD1	TRBV5-4	TRBJ1-2	.	CASSLALTGYGYTF	TGTGCCAGCAGCTTGGCCCTGACAGGGTATGGCTACACCTTC
TRBD1	TRBV18	TRBJ2-5	.	CASSPRQGAVRYRETQYF	TGTGCCAGCTCACCCCGACAGGGGGCGGTGAGGTATCGGGAGACCCAGTACTTC
.	TRBV19	TRBJ2-1	.	CASSILHGSGNEQFF	TGTGCCAGTAGTATTCTTCACGGCAGCGGGAATGAGCAGTTCTTC
.	TRBV5-4	TRBJ2-7	.	CASSYTGFSYEQYF	TGTGCCAGCAGCTATACAGGGTTTTCCTACGAGCAGTACTTC
.	TRBV11-2	TRBJ1-5	.	CASSFQNNQPQHF	TGTGCCAGCAGCTTCCAGAACAATCAGCCCCAGCATTTT
.	TRBV4-2	TRBJ1-2	.	CASSQTQGGVYGYTF	TGTGCCAGCAGCCAAACTCAGGGTGGAGTCTATGGCTACACCTTC
.	TRBV28	TRBJ1-5	few	CASNKGSQPQHF	TGTGCCAGCAACAAAGGATCCCAGCCCCAGCATTTT
.	TRBV7-8	TRBJ1-1	few	CASSQDGPRRAFF	TGTGCCAGCAGCCAGGATGGACCGCGGAGGGCTTTCTTT
.	TRBV5-1	TRBJ1-2	few	CASSPGGADGYTF	TGCGCCAGCAGCCCGGGGGGGGCGGATGGCTACACCTTC
TRBD1	TRBV9	TRBJ2-5	.	CASSPQDRGQETQYF	TGTGCCAGCAGCCCCCAGGACAGGGGCCAAGAGACCCAGTACTTC
.	TRBV7-2	TRBJ2-5	.	CASSLGGDETQYF	TGTGCCAGCAGCTTAGGAGGGGACGAGACCCAGTACTTC
TRBD1	TRBV18	TRBJ1-1	.	CASSPSGTVNTEAFF	TGTGCCAGCTCTCCATCCGGGACAGTAAACACTGAAGCTTTCTTT
.	TRBV25-1	TRBJ2-3	.	CASSEYRAADTQYF	TGTGCCAGCAGTGAATACAGGGCGGCAGATACGCAGTATTTT
TRBD2	TRBV11-2	TRBJ2-3	few	CASSLVWTSGPDTQYF	TGTGCCAGCAGCTTAGTTTGGACTAGCGGCCCAGATACGCAGTATTTT
.	TRBV5-4	TRBJ2-7	.	CASSKGHTYEQYF	TGTGCCAGCAGCAAAGGACATACCTACGAGCAGTACTTC
TRBD1	TRBV7-2	TRBJ1-2	medium-sized	CASSPRGFGAGGNYGYTF	TGTGCCAGCAGCCCTAGGGGTTTCGGTGCAGGGGGTAACTATGGCTACACCTTC
.	TRBV28	TRBJ1-6	many	CASGQGNSPLHF	TGTGCCTCGGGGCAGGGAAATTCACCCCTCCACTTT
TRBD2	TRBV18	TRBJ2-1	few	CASSVLAGGLDEQFF	TGTGCCAGCTCAGTACTAGCGGGAGGGCTCGATGAGCAGTTCTTC
.	TRBV29-1	TRBJ1-1	once	CSVRQNTEAFF	TGCAGCGTCCGACAGAACACTGAAGCTTTCTTT
.	TRBV6-1	TRBJ2-1	.	CASTDSNNEQFF	TGTGCCAGCACTGACTCGAACAATGAGCAGTTCTTC
.	TRBV27	TRBJ2-1	few	CASSLSLALSSYNEQFF	TGTGCCAGCAGTTTATCGTTAGCGTTGAGCTCCTACAATGAGCAGTTCTTC
TRBD1	TRBV30	TRBJ1-2	.	CAWSARGTGGKGYTF	TGTGCCTGGAGTGCCCGCGGGACAGGGGGCAAAGGCTACACCTTC
.	TRBV7-9	TRBJ2-1	.	CASSRPDPNYNEQFF	TGTGCCAGCAGCCGTCCTGACCCCAACTACAATGAGCAGTTCTTC
.	TRBV18	TRBJ2-7	.	CASSPEQLYEQYF	TGTGCCAGCTCACCGGAACAGCTCTACGAGCAGTACTTC
.	TRBV9	TRBJ2-7	medium-sized	CASSVDTGSTYEQYF	TGTGCCAGCAGCGTAGATACAGGGTCAACGTACGAGCAGTACTTC
.	TRBV28	TRBJ1-1	many	CASSSGAPEAFF	TGTGCCAGCTCTTCGGGAGCCCCTGAAGCTTTCTTT